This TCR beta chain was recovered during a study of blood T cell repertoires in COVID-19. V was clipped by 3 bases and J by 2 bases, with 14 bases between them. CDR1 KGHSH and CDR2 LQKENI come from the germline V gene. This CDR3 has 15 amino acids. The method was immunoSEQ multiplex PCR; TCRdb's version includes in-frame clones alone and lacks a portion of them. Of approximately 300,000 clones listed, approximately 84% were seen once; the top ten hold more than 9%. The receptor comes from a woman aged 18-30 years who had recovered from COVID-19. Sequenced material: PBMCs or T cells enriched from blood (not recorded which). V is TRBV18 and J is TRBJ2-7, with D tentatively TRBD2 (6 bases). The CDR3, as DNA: TGTGCCAGCTCACCTGGAGGGACCCTTGCCTACGAGCAGTACTTC. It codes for CASSPGGTLAYEQYF.